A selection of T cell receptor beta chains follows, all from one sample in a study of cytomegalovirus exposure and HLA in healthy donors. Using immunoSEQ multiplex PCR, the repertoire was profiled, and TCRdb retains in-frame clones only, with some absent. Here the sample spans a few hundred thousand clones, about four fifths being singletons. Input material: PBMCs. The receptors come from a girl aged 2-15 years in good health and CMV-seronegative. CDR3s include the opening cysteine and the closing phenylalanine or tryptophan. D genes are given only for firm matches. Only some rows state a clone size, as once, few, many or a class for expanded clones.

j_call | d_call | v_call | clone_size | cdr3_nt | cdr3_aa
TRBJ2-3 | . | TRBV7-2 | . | TGTGCCAGCAGCTACGGACAGACTGATACGCAGTATTTT | CASSYGQTDTQYF
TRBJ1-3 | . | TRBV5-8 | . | TGTGCCAGCAGCCTGTATGACACTGGAAACACCATATATTTT | CASSLYDTGNTIYF
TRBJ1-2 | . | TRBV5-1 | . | TGCGCCAGCAGCTTGGCCGGCGGTTTGCGGTATGGCTACACCTTC | CASSLAGGLRYGYTF
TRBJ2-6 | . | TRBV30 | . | TGTGCCTGGAGTTTTGCAGGTACTGGGGCCAACGTCCTGACTTTC | CAWSFAGTGANVLTF
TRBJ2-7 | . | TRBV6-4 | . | TGTGCCAGCAGTGACTCGAAGAGCTCCTACGAGCAGTACTTC | CASSDSKSSYEQYF
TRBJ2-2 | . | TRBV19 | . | TGTGCCAGTAGAGGGAGCGCCGCGAACACCGGGGAGCTGTTTTTT | CASRGSAANTGELFF
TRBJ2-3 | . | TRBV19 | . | TGTGCCAGTAGTACCTCGGATTTCGGGGTAGCAGATACGCAGTATTTT | CASSTSDFGVADTQYF
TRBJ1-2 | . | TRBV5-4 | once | TGTGCCAGCAGCTTGGGGGGGAGGCCTCTGGGTTCAAACTATGGCTACACCTTC | CASSLGGRPLGSNYGYTF
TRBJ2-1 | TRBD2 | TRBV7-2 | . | TGTGCCAGCAGCCATGACCCGGGACTAGCGGGTGACGAGCAGTTCTTC | CASSHDPGLAGDEQFF
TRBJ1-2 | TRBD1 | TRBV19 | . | TGTGCCAGTAGTCGGGACAGCTATGGCTACACCTTC | CASSRDSYGYTF
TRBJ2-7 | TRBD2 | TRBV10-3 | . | TGTGCCGTCGATTCTGGACTAGCGGGAGGTGAGCAGTACTTC | CAVDSGLAGGEQYF
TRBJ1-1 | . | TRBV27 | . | TGTGCCAGCAGTAATTCGAGGCGTCACACTGAAGCTTTCTTT | CASSNSRRHTEAFF
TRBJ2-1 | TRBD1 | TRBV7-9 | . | TGTGCCAGCAGCCCACAACTCCGGACAGGGGTGGGAAATGAGCAGTTCTTC | CASSPQLRTGVGNEQFF
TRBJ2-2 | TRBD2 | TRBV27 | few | TGTGCCAGCAGTTTTCCTAGCGGGGGGAACACCGGGGAGCTGTTTTTT | CASSFPSGGNTGELFF
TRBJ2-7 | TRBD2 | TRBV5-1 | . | TGCGCCAGCAGCCGACTAGCGGATAGCTCCTACGAGCAGTACTTC | CASSRLADSSYEQYF
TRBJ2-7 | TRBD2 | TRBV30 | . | TGTGCCTGGAAGCGGGAGTTCTCCTACGAGCAGTACTTC | CAWKREFSYEQYF
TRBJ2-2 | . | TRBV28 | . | TGTGCCAGCAGCCCTCAGGGGTACACCGGGGAGCTGTTTTTT | CASSPQGYTGELFF
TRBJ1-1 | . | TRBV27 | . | TGTGCCAGCGCACAGGGCGGGAACACTGAAGCTTTCTTT | CASAQGGNTEAFF
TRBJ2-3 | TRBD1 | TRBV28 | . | TGTGCCAGCAGTTTGTGGACAGGGGCCTCCACAGATACGCAGTATTTT | CASSLWTGASTDTQYF
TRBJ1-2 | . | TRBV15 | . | TGTGCCACCAGCAGAGTGCAGGGGTTTGCCTTTAACTATGGCTACACCTTC | CATSRVQGFAFNYGYTF
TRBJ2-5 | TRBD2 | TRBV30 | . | TGTGCCTGGAGTAAGGGACTACTAGAGACCCAGTACTTC | CAWSKGLLETQYF
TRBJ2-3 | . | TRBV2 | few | TGTGCCAGCTTTGCTCAAGGGGGAGTCAGTTGCACAGATACGCAGTATTTT | CASFAQGGVSCTDTQYF
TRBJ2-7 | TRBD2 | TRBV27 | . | TGTGCCAGCAGTTTATCGGGGACTAGAGGGTTATACGAGCAGTACTTC | CASSLSGTRGLYEQYF
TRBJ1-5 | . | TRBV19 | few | TGTGCCAGTAGTCTGGTGGGACATCATCAGCCCCAGCATTTT | CASSLVGHHQPQHF
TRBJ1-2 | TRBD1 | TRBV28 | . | TGTGCCTCTCTTCTCCCGGAAAGGGGGCGATTTGGCTACACCTTC | CASLLPERGRFGYTF
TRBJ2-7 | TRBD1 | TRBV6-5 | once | TGTGCCAGCAGTGTACCGGGACAGCCCTACGAGCAGTACTTC | CASSVPGQPYEQYF
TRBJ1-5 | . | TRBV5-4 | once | TGTGCCAGCAGCTTGGGCCCTGAGACAGGCGTCGATCAGCCCCAGCATTTT | CASSLGPETGVDQPQHF
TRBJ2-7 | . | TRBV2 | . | TGTGCCAGCAGTGACAGGGCGGCCTACGAGCAGTACTTC | CASSDRAAYEQYF
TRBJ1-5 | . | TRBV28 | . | TGTGCCAGCACTCCGGGACTTAATCAGCCCCAGCATTTT | CASTPGLNQPQHF
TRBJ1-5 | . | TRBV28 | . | TGTGCCAGCAGGTTACAGGGCGAGCAGCCCCAGCATTTT | CASRLQGEQPQHF
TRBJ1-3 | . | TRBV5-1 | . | TGCGCCAGCAGCCCGGGGGGGCACTCTGGAAACACCATATATTTT | CASSPGGHSGNTIYF
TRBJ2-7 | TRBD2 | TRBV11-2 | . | TGTGCCAGCAGCTTAGCCGGGAGGGCCCCCCTAGAGCAGTACTTC | CASSLAGRAPLEQYF
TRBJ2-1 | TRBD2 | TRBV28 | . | TGTGCCAGCAGTTCGTCCCGAGCGGGAGCTCATGAGCAGTTCTTC | CASSSSRAGAHEQFF
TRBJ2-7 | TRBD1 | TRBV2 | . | TGTGCCAACCGGGATAATAGAGGTGGGACAGGGTCCTTC | CANRDNRGGTGSF
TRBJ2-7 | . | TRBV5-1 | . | TGCGCCAGCAGCTTGGCCGGAGGGCCCGAGCAGTACTTC | CASSLAGGPEQYF
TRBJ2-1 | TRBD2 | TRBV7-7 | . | TGTGCCAGCGCCCCCTCATCCGGGACTAGCGGGATTTGGGAGCAGTTCTTC | CASAPSSGTSGIWEQFF
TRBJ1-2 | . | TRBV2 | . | TGTGCCAGCAGGGCATACACAGGGTGGTACGGCTACACCTTC | CASRAYTGWYGYTF
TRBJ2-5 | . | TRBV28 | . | TGTGCCAGCAGTTTAGGGGGTAGCGGAGACCAAGAGACCCAGTACTTC | CASSLGGSGDQETQYF
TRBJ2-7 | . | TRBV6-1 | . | TGTGCCAGCAGCGATCACCGGTACGAGCAGTACTTC | CASSDHRYEQYF
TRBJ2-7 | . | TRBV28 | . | TGTGCCAGCAACAAAAGGGGGATCAGCTCCTACGAGCAGTACTTC | CASNKRGISSYEQYF
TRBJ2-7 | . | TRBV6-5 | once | TGTGCCAGCAGTTACTCCCCCCCGGGCGAGCAGTACTTC | CASSYSPPGEQYF
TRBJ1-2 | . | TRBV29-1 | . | TGCAGCGTTGAGTCGGGCAGGGCGCTTGGCTACACCTTC | CSVESGRALGYTF
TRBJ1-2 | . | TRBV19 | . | TGTGCCAGTAGTAGCGGGATTAACTATGGCTACACCTTC | CASSSGINYGYTF
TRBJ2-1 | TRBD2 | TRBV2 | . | TGTGCCAGCAGTCCCTCTAGCGGAAGCTCCTACAATGAGCAGTTCTTC | CASSPSSGSSYNEQFF
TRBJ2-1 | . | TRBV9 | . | TGTGCCAGCAGCACGAAAACGGTTCTCTACAATGAGCAGTTCTTC | CASSTKTVLYNEQFF
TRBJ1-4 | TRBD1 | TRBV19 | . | TGTGCCAGTACCATAGACAGGGCCGGTGAAAAACTGTTTTTT | CASTIDRAGEKLFF
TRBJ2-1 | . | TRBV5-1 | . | TGCGCCAGCAGCTTGGGGGAGCGGTCAGCGGGCGATGAGCAGTTCTTC | CASSLGERSAGDEQFF
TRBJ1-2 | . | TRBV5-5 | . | TGTGCCAGCAGCTTGGGAGGCGGGACGGGAAACTATGGCTACACCTTC | CASSLGGGTGNYGYTF
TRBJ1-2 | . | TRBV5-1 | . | TGCGCCAGCAGCTTAACCGGACAGAAATCTGGCTACACCTTC | CASSLTGQKSGYTF
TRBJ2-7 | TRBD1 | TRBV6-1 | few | TGTGCCAGCAGTGAGGAATTGGTTGACAGGGGGTACGAGCAGTACTTC | CASSEELVDRGYEQYF
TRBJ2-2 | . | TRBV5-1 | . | TGCGCCAGCAGCTCGCGAGGACTGCCGAACACCGGGGAGCTGTTTTTT | CASSSRGLPNTGELFF
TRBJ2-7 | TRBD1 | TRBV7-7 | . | TGTGCCAGCAGCCTCTCGACAGGGCCAGGGTACGAGCAGTACTTC | CASSLSTGPGYEQYF
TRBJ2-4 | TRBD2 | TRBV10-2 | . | TGCGCCAGCAGTGGTCCTAGCGGGGCCAACATTCAGTACTTC | CASSGPSGANIQYF
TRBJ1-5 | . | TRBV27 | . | TGTGCCAGCAGTTTATGGGGCAGCGCACGGGTTCAGCCCCAGCATTTT | CASSLWGSARVQPQHF
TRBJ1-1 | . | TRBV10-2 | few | TGCGCCAGCAGGGACAGCGTGAACACTGAAGCTTTCTTT | CASRDSVNTEAFF
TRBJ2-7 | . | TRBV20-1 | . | TGCAGTGCTCTAAGCCCTGAGCAGTACTTC | CSALSPEQYF
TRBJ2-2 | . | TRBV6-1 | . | TGTGCCAGCAGTGAATTCCTCGGGTCCACCGGGGAGCTGTTTTTT | CASSEFLGSTGELFF
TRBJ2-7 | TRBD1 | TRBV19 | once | TGTGCCAGTAGGTTTGGGACAGGGTCGAGCGAGCAGTACTTC | CASRFGTGSSEQYF